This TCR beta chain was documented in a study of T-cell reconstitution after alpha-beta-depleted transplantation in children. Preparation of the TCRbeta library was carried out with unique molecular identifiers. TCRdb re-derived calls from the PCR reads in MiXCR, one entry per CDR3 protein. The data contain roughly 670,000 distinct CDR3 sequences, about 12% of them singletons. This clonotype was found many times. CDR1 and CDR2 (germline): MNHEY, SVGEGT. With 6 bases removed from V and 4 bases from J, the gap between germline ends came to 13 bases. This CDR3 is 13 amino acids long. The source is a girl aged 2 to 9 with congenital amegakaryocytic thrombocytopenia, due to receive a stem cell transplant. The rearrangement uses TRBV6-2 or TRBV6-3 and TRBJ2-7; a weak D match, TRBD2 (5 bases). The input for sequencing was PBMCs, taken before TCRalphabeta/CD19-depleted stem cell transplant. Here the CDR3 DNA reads TGTGCCAGCAGGGTAAGCGGAAATTACGAGCAGTACTTC. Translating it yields CASRVSGNYEQYF.